This TCR beta chain came from a study of beta chain features in type 1 diabetes. Germline V CDR1 and CDR2: WSHSY, SAAADI. Trimming removed 7 bases from V and 0 bases from J, with 22 bases in between. The CDR3 consists of 18 residues. Of the isolated RNA, all was reverse transcribed, and so the sequenced material was expressed TCRB transcripts. Sequencing of naive, central memory and regulatory T cell samples gave an average of about 3.9 million reads. Repertoires were generated with immunoSEQ multiplex PCR, while TCRdb's copy carries only in-frame clones and drops some. The profile shows 300,000 or so clones, roughly 8.8% of them singletons. About this clone itself: What it binds is unknown.

Study-wide results and caveats: PCR could preferentially amplify shorter templates, alike in patients and controls. A moderate, significant TCRB CDR3 shortening appeared in type 1 diabetes across four CD4+ subsets.

Material: central memory CD4+ T cells from blood. The chain uses TRBV10-2 and TRBJ2-1; possible D gene TRBD2, 7 bases. The receptor's source is a man between 25 and 39 years old with type 1 diabetes. The CDR3: CASTRTLGGRSSYNEQFF. As DNA, the CDR3 is TGCGCCAGCACTCGAACCCTGGGGGGGCGAAGCTCCTACAATGAGCAGTTCTTC.